These T cell receptor beta chains were read from a single sample in a study of CXCR3-negative and CXCR3-positive naive CD8 T cells. TCRdb reanalyzed the 5' RACE reads and collapses them to one entry per CDR3 protein, without DNA. The repertoire table contains 46,000 or so distinct CDR3 sequences. Sequenced: naive CXCR3- CD8+ T cells from blood. These TCRs come from a human donor in good health. Some clones in this sample may be carry-over from other donors' samples. Both conserved end residues are part of each CDR3. Fields, in order: V gene, J gene, CDR3 protein.

v_gene: TRBV29-1
j_gene: TRBJ2-3
CDR3aa: CSVEVGQRGTDTQYF

v_gene: TRBV27
j_gene: TRBJ2-1
CDR3aa: CASSLGFYNEQFF

v_gene: TRBV12-3/TRBV12-4
j_gene: TRBJ2-1
CDR3aa: CASELAGTYNEQFF

v_gene: TRBV4-3
j_gene: TRBJ1-1
CDR3aa: CASSPGWGSGTEAFF

v_gene: TRBV4-3
j_gene: TRBJ2-4
CDR3aa: CASCPTGDPKNIQYF

v_gene: TRBV7-2
j_gene: TRBJ1-1
CDR3aa: CASSETLGGTEAFF

v_gene: TRBV5-1
j_gene: TRBJ2-1
CDR3aa: CASSLDPGNNEQFF

v_gene: TRBV9
j_gene: TRBJ2-5
CDR3aa: CASSVTGGRETQYF

v_gene: TRBV14
j_gene: TRBJ1-6
CDR3aa: CASSQRTRSNSPLHF

v_gene: TRBV20-1
j_gene: TRBJ1-1
CDR3aa: CSALFGEVTEAFF

v_gene: TRBV29-1
j_gene: TRBJ2-3
CDR3aa: CSVGLAGDTQYF

v_gene: TRBV5-1
j_gene: TRBJ1-1
CDR3aa: CASSPRDSPNTEAFF

v_gene: TRBV7-3
j_gene: TRBJ2-3
CDR3aa: CASSPSSDKDTQYF

v_gene: TRBV18
j_gene: TRBJ2-1
CDR3aa: CASSSNGQVDNEQFF

v_gene: TRBV7-9
j_gene: TRBJ2-7
CDR3aa: CASSLVLSGGADEQYF

v_gene: TRBV6-1
j_gene: TRBJ2-3
CDR3aa: CASTELAGGAPDTQYF

v_gene: TRBV28
j_gene: TRBJ2-1
CDR3aa: CASSLSSGSSYNEQFF

v_gene: TRBV29-1
j_gene: TRBJ2-3
CDR3aa: CSVKGGSTDTQYF

v_gene: TRBV18
j_gene: TRBJ2-2
CDR3aa: CASSPQSDTVAGANTGELFF

v_gene: TRBV5-1
j_gene: TRBJ2-7
CDR3aa: CASTPGSGDYEQYF

v_gene: TRBV28
j_gene: TRBJ2-1
CDR3aa: CASSFLNEQFF

v_gene: TRBV2
j_gene: TRBJ2-7
CDR3aa: CASSHPSDRRKGEQYF

v_gene: TRBV12-3/TRBV12-4
j_gene: TRBJ2-1
CDR3aa: CASNSGGNRNEQFF

v_gene: TRBV7-6
j_gene: TRBJ2-1
CDR3aa: CASSLAPLASGTKYNEQFF

v_gene: TRBV7-2
j_gene: TRBJ2-1
CDR3aa: CASSFRGAYNEQFF

v_gene: TRBV24-1
j_gene: TRBJ2-2
CDR3aa: CATSPPEAQNTGELFF

v_gene: TRBV7-6
j_gene: TRBJ2-1
CDR3aa: CASGTSGGNEQFF

v_gene: TRBV29-1
j_gene: TRBJ2-5
CDR3aa: CSVEEYFEETQYF

v_gene: TRBV7-6
j_gene: TRBJ2-1
CDR3aa: CASSLSRGGGNENEQFF

v_gene: TRBV29-1
j_gene: TRBJ2-2
CDR3aa: CSTTTGGQETGELFF